The sequence of this TCR beta chain was determined in a study of blood T cell repertoires in COVID-19. Study details: Both acute and convalescent COVID-19 samples were obtained from the United States, Italy and Spain. PBMCs, B-cell-depleted T cells, or T cells provided the cDNA or gDNA that made up the material.

In the original workflow: Estimation of nucleated cell counts relied on the amplification of reference gene primers. This table comes from immunoSEQ multiplex PCR, and its TCRdb copy is limited to in-frame clones, with some not included. The DNA gave D and trimming, while V, J and clone size come from that table. The repertoire has some 250,000 clones, approximately 80% of them found once; the top ten carry around 2%. Germline V gene data show CDR1 as SNHLY and CDR2 as FYNNEI. The length of the CDR3 is 13 residues. Deletions cut 5 bases from V and 2 bases from J, with 9 bases between. The material sequenced was peripheral blood. The gene calls are TRBV2 and TRBJ2-5; D possibly corresponds to TRBD1 (5 bases). This receptor was taken from a man aged 25-45 years who had recovered from COVID-19. The CDR3 protein is CASSRGPQETQYF. The CDR3 DNA reads TGTGCCAGCAGTAGGGGCCCGCAAGAGACCCAGTACTTC.